The clone carrying this T cell receptor (beta chain) was detected only a few times. The sample is drawn from a study of T cells in Graves' hyperthyroidism and ophthalmopathy. Researchers amplified the TCR beta CDR3 regions from RNA transcripts. RT-PCR in the first round (using the HTBI primer set) targeted the TCR CDR3. TCRdb called the multiplex PCR reads again in MiXCR, with one record for every CDR3 protein. The repertoire includes about 380,000 distinct CDR3 sequences, less than 20% of them detected once, and 40% sits in the top ten. The CDR3 is made up of 14 amino acids. Trimming removed 4 bases from V and 4 bases from J, with 10 bases in between. CDR1 is SEHNR and CDR2 is FQNEAQ in the germline V gene (reference sequence).

This receptor was obtained from a man in his late teens or twenties with Graves' ophthalmopathy. Material for sequencing was blood. The chain carries TRBV7-9 and TRBJ2-2; maybe TRBD2 (6 bases). The CDR3 DNA is TGTGCCAGCAGCTCACACGGGGGCACCGGGGAGCTGTTTTTT. Protein product: CASSSHGGTGELFF.